This T cell receptor beta chain stems from a study of T cell responses to AZD1222 COVID-19 vaccine. Whole-study findings and limits: Among vaccine-associated CD4 TCRs, coverage spanned spike, with dominance at 160-218 and 743-854.

Clones were sequenced by immunoSEQ multiplex PCR, and TCRdb holds only the in-frame ones, with some missing. Altogether 110,000 or so clones are present, about 93% being singletons, with the ten largest covering 3.5% to 4.5%. Regarding this clone: Its antigen is not known.

The CDR3 sequence is 14 residues long. CDR1 SGHAT and CDR2 FQNNGV come from the germline V gene. Trimming removed 2 bases at V and 9 bases at J, with 14 bases between. The sequences come from peripheral blood, collected 28 days after the second dose of the MenACWY control vaccine. This sequence joins TRBV11-2 and TRBJ2-1; possibly TRBD2 for D (6 bases). This clonotype originated in an adult who received the MenACWY meningococcal vaccine as a control. CDR3 protein: CASSLLFRGGEQFF. The DNA for the CDR3 is TGTGCCAGCAGCTTATTGTTCCGGGGAGGTGAGCAGTTCTTC. Filled out from reference TRBV11-2 and TRBJ2-1, the complete variable domain reads EAGVAQSPRYKIIEKRQSVAFWCNPISGHATLYWYQQILGQGPKLLIQFQNNGVVDDSQLPKDRFSAERLKGVDSTLKIQPAKLEDSAVYLCASSLLFRGGEQFFGPGTRLTVL.